The next 11 T cell receptor beta chains were all read from a single sample in a study of blood T cell repertoires in COVID-19. The assay was immunoSEQ multiplex PCR, and TCRdb's table has in-frame clones only and misses some. The sample contains about 140,000 clones, 84% of which appear only once. The specimen was peripheral blood. Source of these receptors: a man aged 30 to 45 with COVID-19, enrolled during active disease.

This chain connects TRBV4-1 to TRBJ1-2; 7 nucleotides agree with TRBD1. V trimming: 1 base; J trimming: 8 bases; junction bases outside the gene matches: 7. This CDR3 is 14 amino acids long. Germline V gene sequence: CDR1 MGHRA, CDR2 YSYEKL. CDR3 DNA: TGCGCCAGCAGCCAAGGGGGGCAGGGGGACGGCTACACCTTC. As protein: CASSQGGQGDGYTF.

The gene calls are TRBV9 and TRBJ2-3; TRBD2 might be the D (5 bases). The CDR3 is made up of 15 amino acids. CDR1 and CDR2 from the germline V gene are SGDLS and YYNGEE. Between the trimmed V and J ends, which lost 3 bases and 0 bases, there was a span of 11 bases. The CDR3 sequence: CASSGESGSTDTQYF. In DNA, the CDR3 is TGTGCCAGCAGCGGGGAATCGGGGAGCACAGATACGCAGTATTTT.

This clone was counted only a few times. The chain is built from TRBV18 and TRBJ1-3, with a possible D match to TRBD1 (6 bases). Germline CDR1 reads KGHSH; CDR2 reads LQKENI. The ends were cut back, 5 bases at V and 4 bases at J, with 9 bases in the middle. The CDR3 is 13 residues long. CDR3 in amino acids: CASSSDRGNTIYF. CDR3 bases: TGTGCCAGCTCATCCGACAGGGGAAACACCATATATTTT.

V and J are TRBV6-5 and TRBJ1-3; D unresolved. V was clipped by 6 bases and J by 0 bases, with 9 bases between them. Germline CDR1 and CDR2: MNHEY and SVGAGI. This CDR3 spans 14 amino acids. CDR3 in amino acids: CASRPGGSGNTIYF. In DNA form, the CDR3 reads TGTGCCAGCAGACCCGGCGGCTCTGGAAACACCATATATTTT.

The V and J genes are TRBV10-1 and TRBJ2-1; D possibly corresponds to TRBD2 (5 bases). Germline V CDR1 and CDR2: WNHNN, SYGVQD (reference sequence). Trimming took off 3 bases at V and 5 bases at J, with 11 bases between the two ends. The CDR3 is 14 residues long. The CDR3 nucleotides read TGCGCCAGCAGTGATAATCCAGCGGACAATGAGCAGTTCTTC. Amino acids: CASSDNPADNEQFF.

This clone was detected only a few times. V is TRBV7-2 and J is TRBJ2-1; possibly TRBD1 for D (5 bases). The CDR3 is 15 residues long. The V gene's germline CDR1 is SGHTA and CDR2 FQGNSA. V gave up 5 bases and J gave up 5 bases, with 16 bases separating them. CDR3 sequence (DNA): TGTGCCAGCAGCACCTGGGATGGGGCAAACAATGAGCAGTTCTTC. This encodes CASSTWDGANNEQFF.

The chain employs TRBV30 and TRBJ2-3; TRBD1 matches at 7 bases. Trimming took 4 bases from V and 2 from J; bases not matched to a gene: 6. The CDR3 contains 14 residues. CDR1 and CDR2 from the germline V gene are GTSNPN and SVGIG (reference sequence). The DNA for the CDR3 is TGTGCCTGGACCGGGACAGTATTCACAGATACGCAGTATTTT. This sequence encodes CAWTGTVFTDTQYF. Complete variable domain (other parts from reference TRBV30 and TRBJ2-3): SQTIHQWPATLVQPVGSPLSLECTVEGTSNPNLYWYRQAAGRGLQLLFYSVGIGQISSEVPQNLSASRPQDRQFILSSKKLLLSDSGFYLCAWTGTVFTDTQYFGPGTRLTVL.

V gene TRBV6-5 combines with J gene TRBJ2-7; a weak D match, TRBD2 (6 bases). The V gene's germline CDR1 is MNHEY and CDR2 SVGAGI. V shed 10 bases and J shed 4 bases, with 20 bases lying between them. The CDR3 sequence is 14 residues long. The CDR3 protein is CATERAGGPYEQYF. CDR3 DNA sequence: TGTGCCACGGAGAGGGCCGGGGGACCTTACGAGCAGTACTTC.

The chain is built from TRBV10-3 and TRBJ1-2, with D hard to call. The V gene lost 3 bases and the J gene lost 8 bases, with 13 bases spanning the gap. This CDR3 comprises 13 residues. The germline V gene encodes CDR1 ENHRY and CDR2 SYGVKD. The CDR3 DNA reads TGTGCCATCAGTGACCAACCAACGGGGGGCTACACCTTC. It specifies CAISDQPTGGYTF.

This clone was recorded once. CDR3 amino acids: CASSPEVGYTF. DNA for the CDR3: TGTGCCAGCAGTCCAGAGGTTGGCTACACCTTC. The V gene is TRBV28, the J gene TRBJ1-2; D not resolved. CDR3 size: 11 residues. Trimming cost V 5 bases and J 7 bases, with 8 bases left between them. Looked up from germline, CDR1 is MDHEN and CDR2 is SYDVKM.

The genes are TRBV9 and TRBJ1-2, with D uncertain. Germline V lookup: CDR1 SGDLS, CDR2 YYNGEE. The CDR3 extends over 13 amino acids. Trimming removed 0 bases at V and 4 bases at J, with 7 bases between. In DNA, the CDR3 is TGTGCCAGCAGCGTAGGTGGCAGCTATGGCTACACCTTC. Translating it yields CASSVGGSYGYTF. The full variable domain, with the rest looked up from reference TRBV9 and TRBJ1-2, is DSGVTQTPKHLITATGQRVTLRCSPRSGDLSVYWYQQSLDQGLQFLIQYYNGEERAKGNILERFSAQQFPDLHSELNLSSLELGDSALYFCASSVGGSYGYTFGSGTRLTVV.